This TCR beta chain was observed in a study of identical twins. There are a few counts of this clonotype. Using its own MiXCR run on the 5' RACE reads, TCRdb lists one record per CDR3 protein. The repertoire holds about 520,000 distinct CDR3 sequences, less than 25% seen once, with about 0.99% in the top ten. In germline, CDR1 is SGHTA, CDR2 FQGNSA. The CDR3 length is 13 residues. V dropped 2 bases and J dropped 4 bases, with 8 bases sitting between them. The same sample was also studied in work on T cells expressing NK-cell markers. This second study says: The TCR beta repertoires were obtained from sorted CD3+CD56+NKG2C+, CD3+CD56+NKG2C- and CD3+CD56-NKG2C+ T cells. Seven donors tested HCMV-seropositive and one tested seronegative among the eight sequenced. Dominant NKG2C+ clonotypes in roughly 6 donors made up about 1.0-7.0% of CD8+ T cells. Expanded NKG2C+ T cell clones were not confirmed as HCMV-specific.

Sequencing input: CD4+ T cells sorted from blood. The rearrangement uses TRBV7-2 and TRBJ1-2; D not resolved. This clonotype was obtained from a woman under 30 in good health. The CDR3 spells CASSLYGSYGYTF. DNA for the CDR3: TGTGCCAGCAGCTTATACGGGAGCTATGGCTACACCTTC.